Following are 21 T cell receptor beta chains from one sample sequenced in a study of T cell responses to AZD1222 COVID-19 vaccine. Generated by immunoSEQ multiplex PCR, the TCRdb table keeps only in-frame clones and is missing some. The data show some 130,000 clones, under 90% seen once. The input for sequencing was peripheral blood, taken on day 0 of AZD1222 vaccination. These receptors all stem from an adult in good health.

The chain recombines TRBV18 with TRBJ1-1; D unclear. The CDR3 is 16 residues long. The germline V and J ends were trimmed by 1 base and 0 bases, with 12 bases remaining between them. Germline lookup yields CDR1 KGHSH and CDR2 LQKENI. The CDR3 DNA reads TGTGCCAGCTCACCACAGGGCCAAACGGTGAACACTGAAGCTTTCTTT. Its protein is CASSPQGQTVNTEAFF. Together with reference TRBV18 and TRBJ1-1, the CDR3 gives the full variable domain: NAGVMQNPRHLVRRRGQEARLRCSPMKGHSHVYWYRQLPEEGLKFMVYLQKENIIDESGMPKERFSAEFPKEGPSILRIQQVVRGDSAAYFCASSPQGQTVNTEAFFGQGTRLTVV.

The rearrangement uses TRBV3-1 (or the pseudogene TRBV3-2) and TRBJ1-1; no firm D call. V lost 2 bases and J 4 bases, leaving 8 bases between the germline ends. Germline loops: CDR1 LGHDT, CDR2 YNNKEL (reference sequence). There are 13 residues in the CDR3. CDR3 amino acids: CASSQFLATEAFF. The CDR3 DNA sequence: TGTGCCAGCAGCCAATTCCTGGCCACTGAAGCTTTCTTT.

The CDR3 DNA is TGTGCCTCCCAGGGGGAGAGGGTTAATGAAAAACTGTTTTTT. This sequence encodes CASQGERVNEKLFF. V is TRBV10-3 and J is TRBJ1-4, with TRBD1 identical over 7 bases. Trimming at V came to 11 bases and at J to 4 bases, leaving 10 bases not matched to a gene. The length of the CDR3 is 14 residues. The germline V gene encodes CDR1 ENHRY and CDR2 SYGVKD.

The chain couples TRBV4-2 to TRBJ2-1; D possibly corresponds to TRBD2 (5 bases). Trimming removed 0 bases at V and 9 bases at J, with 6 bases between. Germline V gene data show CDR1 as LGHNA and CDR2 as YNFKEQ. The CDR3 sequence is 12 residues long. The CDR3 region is CASSQDGVEQFF. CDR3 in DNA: TGTGCCAGCAGCCAAGACGGGGTTGAGCAGTTCTTC.

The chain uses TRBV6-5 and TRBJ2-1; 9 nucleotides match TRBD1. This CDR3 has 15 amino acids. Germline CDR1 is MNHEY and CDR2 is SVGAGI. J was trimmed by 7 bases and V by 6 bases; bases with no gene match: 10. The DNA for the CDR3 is TGTGCCAGCAGGGTTAACAGGGGGCAGGTGAATGAGCAGTTCTTC. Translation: CASRVNRGQVNEQFF.

CDR3 sequence (DNA): TGTGCCAGCAGCAGACAGTTATATGGCTACACCTTC. The encoded protein is CASSRQLYGYTF. The rearrangement links TRBV6-5 to TRBJ1-2; possibly TRBD1 for D (5 bases). The CDR3 sequence is 12 residues long. V dropped 6 bases and J dropped 5 bases, with 10 bases sitting between them. Germline V gene sequence: CDR1 MNHEY, CDR2 SVGAGI.

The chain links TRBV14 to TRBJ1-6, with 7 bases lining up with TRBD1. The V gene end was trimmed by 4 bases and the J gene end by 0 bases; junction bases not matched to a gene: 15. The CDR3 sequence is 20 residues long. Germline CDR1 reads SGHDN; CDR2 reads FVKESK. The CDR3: CASSRDSGTDTSSYNSPLHF. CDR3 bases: TGTGCCAGCAGCCGCGACTCCGGGACAGACACGAGCTCCTATAATTCACCCCTCCACTTT.

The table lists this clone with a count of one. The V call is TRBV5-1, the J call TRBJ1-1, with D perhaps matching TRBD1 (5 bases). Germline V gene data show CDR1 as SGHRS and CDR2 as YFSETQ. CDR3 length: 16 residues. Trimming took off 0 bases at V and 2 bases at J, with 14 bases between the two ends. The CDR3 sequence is CASSLGTQGVNTEAFF. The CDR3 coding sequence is TGCGCCAGCAGCTTGGGGACCCAGGGTGTAAACACTGAAGCTTTCTTT.

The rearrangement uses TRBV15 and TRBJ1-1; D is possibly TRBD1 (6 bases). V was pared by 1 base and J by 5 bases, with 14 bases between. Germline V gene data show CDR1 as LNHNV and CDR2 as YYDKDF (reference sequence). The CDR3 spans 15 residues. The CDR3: CATSRVRLGATEAFF. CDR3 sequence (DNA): TGTGCCACCAGCAGAGTTCGCTTGGGGGCGACTGAAGCTTTCTTT.

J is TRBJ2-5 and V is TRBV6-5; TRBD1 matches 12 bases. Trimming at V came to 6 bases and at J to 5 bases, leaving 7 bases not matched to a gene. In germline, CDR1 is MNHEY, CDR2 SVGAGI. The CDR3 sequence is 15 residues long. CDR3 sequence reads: CASSRGTGGGETQYF. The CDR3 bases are TGTGCCAGCAGCCGAGGGACAGGGGGCGGTGAGACCCAGTACTTC.

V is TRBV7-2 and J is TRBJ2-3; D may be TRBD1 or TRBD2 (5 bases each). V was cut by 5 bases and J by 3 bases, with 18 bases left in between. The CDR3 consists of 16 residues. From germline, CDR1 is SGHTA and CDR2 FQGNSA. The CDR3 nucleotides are TGTGCCAGCAGCGTTACGACCGGGACCCTAACAGATACGCAGTATTTT. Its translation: CASSVTTGTLTDTQYF.

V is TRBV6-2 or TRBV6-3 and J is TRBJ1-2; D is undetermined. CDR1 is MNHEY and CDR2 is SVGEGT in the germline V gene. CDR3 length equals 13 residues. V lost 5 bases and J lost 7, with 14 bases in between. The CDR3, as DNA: TGTGCCAGCAGTCCCCGAATTGGCGGTGGCTACACCTTC. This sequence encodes CASSPRIGGGYTF.

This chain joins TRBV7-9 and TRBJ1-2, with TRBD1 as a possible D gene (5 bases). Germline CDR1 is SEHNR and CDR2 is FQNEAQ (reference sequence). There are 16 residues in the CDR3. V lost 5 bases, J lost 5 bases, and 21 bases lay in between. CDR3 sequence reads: CASSHSGAAVRYGYTF. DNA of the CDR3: TGTGCCAGCAGCCACAGCGGGGCAGCGGTTCGGTATGGCTACACCTTC.

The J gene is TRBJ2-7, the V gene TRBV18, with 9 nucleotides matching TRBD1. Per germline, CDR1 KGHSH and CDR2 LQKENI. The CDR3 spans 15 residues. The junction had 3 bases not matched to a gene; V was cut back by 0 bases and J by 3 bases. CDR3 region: CASSPPDRGRYEQYF. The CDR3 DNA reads TGTGCCAGCTCACCACCGGACAGGGGACGCTACGAGCAGTACTTC.

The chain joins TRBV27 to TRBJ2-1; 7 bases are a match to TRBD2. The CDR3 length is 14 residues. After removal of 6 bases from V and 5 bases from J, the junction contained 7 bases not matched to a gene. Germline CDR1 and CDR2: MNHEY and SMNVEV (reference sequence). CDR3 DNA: TGTGCCAGCAGAGTCAAGGGAGGGAACAATGAGCAGTTCTTC. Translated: CASRVKGGNNEQFF.

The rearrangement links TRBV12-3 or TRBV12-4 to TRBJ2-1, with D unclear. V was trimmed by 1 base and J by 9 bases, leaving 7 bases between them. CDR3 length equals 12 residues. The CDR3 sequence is CASSLGLLEQFF. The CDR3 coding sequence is TGTGCCAGCAGTTTAGGGCTGCTTGAGCAGTTCTTC.

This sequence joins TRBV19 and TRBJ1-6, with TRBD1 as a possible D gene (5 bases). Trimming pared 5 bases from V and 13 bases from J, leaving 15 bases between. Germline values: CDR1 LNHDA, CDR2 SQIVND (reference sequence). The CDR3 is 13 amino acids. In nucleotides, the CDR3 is TGTGCCAGTAGTTCGACGGGGCTAGTCCCCCTCCACTTT. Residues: CASSSTGLVPLHF. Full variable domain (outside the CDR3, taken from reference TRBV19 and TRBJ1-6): DGGITQSPKYLFRKEGQNVTLSCEQNLNHDAMYWYRQDPGQGLRLIYYSQIVNDFQKGDIAEGYSVSREKKESFPLTVTSAQKNPTAFYLCASSSTGLVPLHFGNGTRLTVT.

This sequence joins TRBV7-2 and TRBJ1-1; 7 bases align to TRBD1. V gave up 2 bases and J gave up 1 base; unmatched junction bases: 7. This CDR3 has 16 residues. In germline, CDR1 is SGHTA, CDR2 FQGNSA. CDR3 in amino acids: CASSLRPQGGNTEAFF. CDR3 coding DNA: TGTGCCAGCAGCTTACGGCCGCAGGGGGGGAACACTGAAGCTTTCTTT. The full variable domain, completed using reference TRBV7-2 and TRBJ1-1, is GAGVSQSPSNKVTEKGKDVELRCDPISGHTALYWYRQSLGQGLEFLIYFQGNSAPDKSGLPSDRFSAERTGGSVSTLTIQRTQQEDSAVYLCASSLRPQGGNTEAFFGQGTRLTVV.

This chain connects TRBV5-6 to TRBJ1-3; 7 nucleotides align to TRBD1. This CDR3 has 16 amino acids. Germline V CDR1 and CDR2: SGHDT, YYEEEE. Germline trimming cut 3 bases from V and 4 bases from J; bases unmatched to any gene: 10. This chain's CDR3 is CASSYGGTVWGNTIYF. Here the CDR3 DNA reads TGTGCCAGCAGCTATGGGGGGACAGTCTGGGGAAACACCATATATTTT.

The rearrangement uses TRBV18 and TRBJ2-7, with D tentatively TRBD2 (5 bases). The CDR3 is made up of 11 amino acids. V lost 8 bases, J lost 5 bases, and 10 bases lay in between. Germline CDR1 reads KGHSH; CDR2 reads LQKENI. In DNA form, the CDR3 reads TGTGCCAGCGCCGGGATGAACGAGCAGTACTTC. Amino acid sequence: CASAGMNEQYF.

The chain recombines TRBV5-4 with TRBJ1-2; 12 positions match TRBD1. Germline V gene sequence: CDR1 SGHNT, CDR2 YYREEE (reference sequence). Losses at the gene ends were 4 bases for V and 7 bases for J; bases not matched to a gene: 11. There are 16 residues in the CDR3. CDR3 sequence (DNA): TGTGCCAGCAGCCTAATCGGGACAGGGGGCAGGAGTGGCTACACCTTC. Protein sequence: CASSLIGTGGRSGYTF.